The rows below give T cell receptor beta chains drawn from one sample of a study of blood T cell repertoires in COVID-19. Repertoires were generated with immunoSEQ multiplex PCR, while TCRdb's copy carries only in-frame clones and drops some. The table includes over 250,000 clones, about nine tenths detected once. Sequencing used PBMCs or T cells enriched from blood (not recorded which). The receptors were gathered from a woman between 45 and 65 years old who had recovered from COVID-19. Each CDR3 is given with its conserved first and last residue. D genes are given only for firm matches. The size entry is marked missing in some rows and otherwise reads once, few, many or a size class.

clone_size,d_call,j_call,v_call,cdr3_aa,cdr3_nt
once,TRBD2,TRBJ2-5,TRBV4-3,CASSQDSVTGGETQYF,TGCGCCAGCAGCCAAGATTCCGTAACGGGAGGGGAGACCCAGTACTTC
.,TRBD1,TRBJ1-5,TRBV10-3,CAISGGMTGGSNQPQHF,TGTGCCATCAGTGGGGGTATGACAGGGGGGAGCAATCAGCCCCAGCATTTT
.,.,TRBJ2-5,TRBV25-1,CASREGSKLETQYF,TGTGCCAGCAGAGAGGGTTCGAAGTTGGAGACCCAGTACTTC
.,TRBD1,TRBJ1-1,TRBV3-1/TRBV3-2,CARRQGRGTEAFF,TGTGCCAGACGACAGGGGAGAGGCACTGAAGCTTTCTTT
.,TRBD1,TRBJ2-5,TRBV18,CASSPGTGKETQYF,TGTGCCAGCTCACCGGGGACAGGGAAAGAGACCCAGTACTTC
.,.,TRBJ1-1,TRBV14,CASSLWSNTEAFF,TGTGCCAGCAGCCTGTGGAGTAACACTGAAGCTTTCTTT
.,TRBD1,TRBJ2-5,TRBV28,CASSLTGGYQETQYF,TGTGCCAGCAGTTTAACAGGGGGGTACCAAGAGACCCAGTACTTC
.,.,TRBJ2-1,TRBV27,CASSARQNSYNEQFF,TGTGCCAGCAGTGCAAGACAGAACTCCTACAATGAGCAGTTCTTC
.,.,TRBJ2-3,TRBV5-4,CATSLGGLSTDTQYF,TGTGCCACCAGCTTGGGAGGACTTAGCACAGATACGCAGTATTTT
.,.,TRBJ2-7,TRBV21-1,CASPQRLAVIDSYEQYF,TGTGCCAGTCCGCAGAGACTAGCGGTAATAGACTCCTACGAGCAGTACTTC
.,.,TRBJ1-5,TRBV10-1,CANWQPQHF,TGCGCCAACTGGCAGCCCCAGCATTTT
.,TRBD2,TRBJ2-7,TRBV7-3,CASSLLAGGGEQYF,TGTGCCAGCAGCTTACTAGCGGGAGGGGGAGAGCAGTACTTC
.,.,TRBJ1-1,TRBV10-3,CAIGYTGSTEAFF,TGTGCCATCGGCTATACAGGGAGTACTGAAGCTTTCTTT
.,.,TRBJ1-5,TRBV20-1,CSARSGQPQHF,TGCAGTGCTAGGTCGGGGCAGCCCCAGCATTTT
few,.,TRBJ1-5,TRBV19,CASSRRAQDSNQPQHF,TGTGCCAGTAGTCGAAGGGCACAGGATAGCAATCAGCCCCAGCATTTT
.,.,TRBJ1-1,TRBV5-1,CASSFDLSANTEAFF,TGCGCCAGCAGCTTTGACTTATCAGCAAACACTGAAGCTTTCTTT
.,.,TRBJ2-7,TRBV18,CASSRDTRISYEQYF,TGTGCCAGCTCACGGGACACCCGGATCTCCTACGAGCAGTACTTC
.,TRBD2,TRBJ2-2,TRBV6-1,CASSEKLAYGELFF,TGTGCCAGCAGTGAAAAACTAGCGTACGGGGAGCTGTTTTTT
.,.,TRBJ2-1,TRBV30,CAWRRQFF,TGTGCCTGGAGGAGACAGTTCTTC
.,.,TRBJ1-2,TRBV19,CATQLRGGYTF,TGTGCCACCCAATTACGGGGAGGCTACACCTTC
.,TRBD1,TRBJ1-1,TRBV6-2/TRBV6-3,CASSWTGAMNTEAFF,TGTGCCAGCAGTTGGACAGGGGCCATGAACACTGAAGCTTTCTTT
once,TRBD2,TRBJ2-3,TRBV28,CASSLAGGPSDTQYF,TGTGCCAGCAGTTTAGCGGGAGGGCCCTCAGATACGCAGTATTTT
.,.,TRBJ1-1,TRBV5-1,CASSLEGLENTEAFF,TGCGCCAGCAGCTTGGAGGGACTGGAGAACACTGAAGCTTTCTTT
.,TRBD1,TRBJ1-1,TRBV6-5,CASRRGQVNTEAFF,TGTGCCAGCAGAAGGGGACAGGTGAACACTGAAGCTTTCTTT
.,TRBD1,TRBJ2-7,TRBV6-5,CASKEGGYYEQYF,TGTGCCAGTAAGGAAGGGGGCTACTACGAGCAGTACTTC
.,.,TRBJ2-7,TRBV28,CASSPPTYEQYF,TGTGCCAGCAGTCCACCTACCTACGAGCAGTACTTC
once,.,TRBJ2-1,TRBV27,CASSSPGSPSYHNEQFF,TGTGCCAGCAGTTCACCAGGGTCCCCCTCTTACCACAATGAGCAGTTCTTC
.,TRBD1,TRBJ2-7,TRBV28,CASSWDRDYEQYF,TGTGCCAGCAGTTGGGACAGAGACTACGAGCAGTACTTC
.,TRBD1,TRBJ1-5,TRBV6-1,CASSATGGIKNQPQHF,TGTGCCAGCAGTGCCACAGGGGGTATAAAAAATCAGCCCCAGCATTTT
.,.,TRBJ2-5,TRBV7-8,CASSLGLAVGTQYF,TGTGCCAGCAGCTTAGGCCTAGCTGTAGGGACCCAGTACTTC
.,TRBD2,TRBJ2-3,TRBV7-9,CASSSKTSGRGTDTQYF,TGTGCCAGCAGCTCAAAGACTAGCGGGAGGGGAACAGATACGCAGTATTTT
.,.,TRBJ1-1,TRBV28,CASSLGVWAFF,TGTGCCAGCAGTTTGGGCGTGTGGGCTTTCTTT
.,TRBD2,TRBJ2-1,TRBV19,CASNFIRPGLAGSAGSYNEQFF,TGTGCCAGTAATTTTATCCGACCGGGACTAGCGGGATCAGCGGGATCCTACAATGAGCAGTTCTTC
.,TRBD2,TRBJ2-4,TRBV28,CASAKPGGEGKNIQYF,TGTGCCAGCGCGAAACCAGGAGGGGAGGGCAAAAACATTCAGTACTTC
.,TRBD1,TRBJ1-1,TRBV7-7,CASSLDRGTEAFF,TGTGCTAGCAGCTTGGACAGGGGGACTGAAGCTTTCTTT
.,TRBD1,TRBJ1-6,TRBV27,CASSLGDRGLYSPLHF,TGTGCCAGCAGTTTAGGGGACAGGGGGCTGTATTCACCCCTCCACTTT
.,TRBD2,TRBJ2-7,TRBV5-1,CASRPTSGTYEQYF,TGCGCCAGCAGACCGACTAGCGGAACCTACGAGCAGTACTTC
.,TRBD1,TRBJ2-1,TRBV18,CASSTGQGVLGEQFF,TGTGCCAGCTCAACGGGACAGGGAGTTTTGGGGGAGCAGTTCTTC
once,.,TRBJ1-2,TRBV10-3,CAISLSGRAYGYTF,TGTGCCATCAGTCTCTCTGGCAGGGCCTATGGCTACACCTTC
.,.,TRBJ1-1,TRBV6-5,CASIGANLEAFF,TGTGCCAGCATTGGGGCGAACTTAGAAGCTTTCTTT
once,TRBD2,TRBJ2-3,TRBV18,CASSSGTSGSTDTQYF,TGTGCCAGCTCATCCGGGACTAGCGGGAGCACAGATACGCAGTATTTT
.,TRBD1,TRBJ1-4,TRBV28,CASSFGGQNEKLFF,TGTGCCAGCAGTTTTGGGGGACAGAATGAAAAACTGTTTTTT
.,TRBD1,TRBJ1-2,TRBV10-3,CAIRAGGQGANYGYTF,TGTGCCATCAGGGCAGGGGGGCAGGGTGCTAACTATGGCTACACCTTC
.,TRBD1,TRBJ1-5,TRBV19,CASRVQGASNQPQHF,TGTGCCAGTAGAGTACAGGGGGCTAGCAATCAGCCCCAGCATTTT
.,TRBD1,TRBJ2-1,TRBV7-2,CASSGGGTGRINEQFF,TGTGCCAGCAGCGGGGGTGGGACAGGGAGAATAAATGAGCAGTTCTTC
.,TRBD2,TRBJ2-7,TRBV7-2,CASSSSGRAYEQYF,TGTGCCAGCAGCTCTAGCGGGAGGGCCTACGAGCAGTACTTC
.,.,TRBJ2-3,TRBV29-1,CSVRSGVTDTQYF,TGCAGCGTTCGCTCAGGGGTTACAGATACGCAGTATTTT
.,TRBD2,TRBJ2-1,TRBV27,CASSFLQSGTSMSEQFF,TGTGCCAGCAGTTTCCTTCAGTCCGGGACTAGCATGAGTGAGCAGTTCTTC
.,.,TRBJ1-6,TRBV11-2,CASSSQASSPLHF,TGTGCCAGCAGCTCCCAGGCGAGTTCACCCCTCCACTTT
once,.,TRBJ1-6,TRBV18,CASSQRSSSYNSPLHF,TGTGCCAGCTCACAACGATCTAGCTCCTATAATTCACCCCTCCACTTT
.,.,TRBJ1-3,TRBV20-1,CSASGGSGNTIYF,TGCAGTGCTAGTGGAGGCTCTGGAAACACCATATATTTT
.,.,TRBJ2-3,TRBV18,CASSPPLLTDTQYF,TGTGCCAGCTCACCACCGCTACTCACAGATACGCAGTATTTT